This TCR beta chain was recovered during a study of Ad26.COV2.S vaccination and SARS-CoV-2 variants. At the level of the study: The Ad26.COV2.S arm of the COV1001 trial was where the donor was placed. The study gave Ad26.COV2.S intramuscularly, once or twice 56 days apart.

V shed 6 bases and J shed 10 bases, with 16 bases lying between them. The germline V gene encodes CDR1 MNHEY and CDR2 SVGAGI. The CDR3 has 14 amino acids. This clone was seen more than once but under ten times. Its antigen is unknown. General study findings and limits: There was reportedly substantial breadth in spike-specific CD8+ and CD4+ T cell responses after vaccination. Total T cell responses may have been underestimated by the TCR breadth and depth analyses.

Treatment: over 15 received Ad26.COV2.S at low or high dose, single or two shots; about five received placebo; per-sample allocation not given. Sampling happened 63 days after the first vaccine or placebo injection. Data came from immunoSEQ multiplex PCR; TCRdb stores just in-frame clones and leaves some out. This repertoire shows about 420,000 clones, roughly 90% found once; its top ten account for 3.6%. This receptor was obtained from a person aged 18-60 years who received the Ad26.COV2.S COVID-19 vaccine or a placebo. Sequenced here: peripheral blood, sampled in a trial of Ad26.COV2.S vaccine versus placebo. The rearrangement links TRBV6-5 to TRBJ1-6; D is uncertain. As DNA, the CDR3 is TGTGCCAGCAGCCAAACCCCCCTTTGGTCACCCCTCCACTTT. This sequence encodes CASSQTPLWSPLHF.